This is a list of T cell receptor beta chains from one sample in a study of beta chain features in type 1 diabetes. Assay used: immunoSEQ multiplex PCR; TCRdb lists only in-frame clones, some missing. The sample consists of 300,000 to 350,000 clones, about a tenth of them appearing once. Sequencing was done on a sample of central memory CD4+ T cells from blood. The receptors were sampled from a man aged 30-40 years with type 1 diabetes. Each CDR3 is given with its conserved first and last residue.

V: TRBV29-1
CDR3: CSGARGGAEAFF

V: TRBV20-1
CDR3: CSAKETFVF

V: TRBV20-1
CDR3: CSASPDNEQFF

V: TRBV5-5
CDR3: CASSWWGNTEAFF

V: TRBV5-1
CDR3: CASSVTGGVFEKLFF

V: TRBV2
CDR3: CASYGTSGVGETQYF

V: TRBV9
CDR3: CASSVRGGDGYTF

V: TRBV7-9
CDR3: CASSSPGQIHNEQFF

V: TRBV18
CDR3: CASSPQGTTNYGYTF

V: TRBV27
CDR3: CASSPELGQGQSSYEQYF

V: TRBV5-6
CDR3: CASSFAGNTIYF

V: TRBV19
CDR3: CASRGDRGNEQFF

V: TRBV14
CDR3: CASSQEGRGGLVERSTQYF

V: TRBV7-8
CDR3: CASSEQDRGKLFF

V: TRBV2
CDR3: CASSLTPPEQYF

V: TRBV4-1
CDR3: CASSQDDQGTKNIQYF

V: TRBV7-2
CDR3: CASSLGQGLHYEQYF

V: TRBV10-3
CDR3: CAISATDGSGSPLHF

V: TRBV7-2
CDR3: CASSLVRVDSNQPQHF

V: TRBV10-3
CDR3: CAIQGRGGYTF

V: TRBV29-1
CDR3: CSVVWQTEAFF

V: TRBV10-3
CDR3: CAISESATYTGELFF

V: TRBV12-5
CDR3: CASGLNSGQETQYF

V: TRBV5-4
CDR3: CASSPGQQTYEQYF

V: TRBV2
CDR3: CASSGLQGLQGEVNQPQHF

V: TRBV7-2
CDR3: CASSWVPGHLNTEAFF

V: TRBV5-1
CDR3: CASAGQGLETQYF

V: TRBV14
CDR3: CASSQEPGMNTEAFF

V: TRBV30
CDR3: CAWSRIGGNQPQHF

V: TRBV5-6
CDR3: CASSLEPAGPFGYTF

V: TRBV5-5
CDR3: CASSLGLAADTQYF

V: TRBV5-6
CDR3: CASSRGTETQYF

V: TRBV29-1
CDR3: CSEGDRGVYEQYF

V: TRBV2
CDR3: CASSERGHSGNTIYF

V: TRBV28
CDR3: CASSFLSGGYGYTF

V: TRBV25-1
CDR3: CASSSGGLIQETQYF

V: TRBV28
CDR3: CASSLPGHGDGYGYTF

V: TRBV28
CDR3: CASSGGGLRTDTQYF

V: TRBV4-3
CDR3: CASSRGQNNSPLHF

V: TRBV6-1
CDR3: CASSLAVPYNEQFF

V: TRBV10-1
CDR3: CASSKGLAATYEQYF

V: TRBV18
CDR3: CASSPGQGPYEQYF

V: TRBV28
CDR3: CAAVGTGDYSNQPQHF